This T cell receptor (beta chain) was sequenced during a study of blood T cell repertoires in COVID-19. Study-level information: Spain, Italy and the United States supplied samples that represented acute and convalescent COVID-19.

From germline, CDR1 is LNHDA and CDR2 SQIVND (reference sequence). V was cut by 3 bases and J by 8 bases, with 11 bases left in between. This CDR3 has 13 residues. Source study methods: Reference gene primer amplification gave estimated nucleated cell counts. The data were produced by immunoSEQ multiplex PCR, yet TCRdb's version contains in-frame clones alone and is incomplete. Clone size and the V and J calls come from that table; the DNA yielded D and trimming. The data contain about 110,000 clones, 84% of them singletons. The V call is TRBV19, the J call TRBJ2-1; D unclear. The sequence came from an elderly woman with active or convalescent COVID-19. The sample was peripheral blood. This CDR3 is CASSIREIDEQFF. The CDR3 DNA reads as TGTGCCAGTAGTATTAGAGAAATCGATGAGCAGTTCTTC.